This T cell receptor beta chain was sequenced during a study of T cell repertoires in cytomegalovirus infection. Study in general: Selection of CMV epitopes for the study included recently identified HLA-C-restricted and well-studied HLA-B-restricted ones. Public TCR beta signature analysis indicated the presence of both CMV infection and matching HLA type.

This clonotype was recorded at least ten times. What it binds is unknown. Each CDR3 protein is one row after TCRdb ran MiXCR on the reads. The sample includes about 570,000 distinct CDR3 sequences, under 45% of them seen just once. Overall study findings and caveats: What dominated the ex vivo response were HLA-C-restricted CMV-specific TCR beta clonotypes.

The sample consisted of cultured PBMCs, taken from culture after CMV antigen stimulation. The TCR was taken from a human donor in good health (CMV status not recorded). Some clones in this sample may be carry-over from other donors' samples.

The CDR3 spells CASSRGPNTGELFF. The DNA of the CDR3 is TGTGCCAGCAGTCGGGGTCCGAACACCGGGGAGCTGTTTTTT. The chain employs TRBV11-3 and TRBJ2-2; maybe TRBD2 (5 bases). Trimming removed 6 bases from V and 0 bases from J, with 8 bases in between. Germline assignment: CDR1 SGHNT and CDR2 YENEEA. This CDR3 comprises 14 residues.